Shown below are 6 T cell receptor beta chains from a single sample sequenced in a study of cytomegalovirus exposure and HLA in healthy donors. PCR involved 60 Vbeta and 13 Jbeta primers. Libraries were prepared by immunoSEQ multiplex PCR; TCRdb keeps only in-frame clonotypes and omits some of them. The table lists about 250,000 clones, around 65% of them singletons, with under 2.5% in the top ten. The sample consisted of PBMCs. These receptors originate from a female donor in good health and CMV-seronegative.

The chain uses TRBV10-1 and TRBJ1-1, with 8 bases matching TRBD1. The CDR3 totals 14 residues. Trimming removed 6 bases from V and 2 bases from J; junction bases left unmatched: 5. Germline V lookup: CDR1 WNHNN, CDR2 SYGVQD (reference sequence). The CDR3 reads CASSSGGENTEAFF. In DNA, the CDR3 is TGCGCCAGCAGCTCAGGGGGCGAAAACACTGAAGCTTTCTTT.

The gene calls are TRBV6-1 and TRBJ2-7; 7 bases are a match to TRBD1. V lost 4 bases to trimming and J lost 7 bases; unmatched junction nucleotides: 10. The CDR3 extends over 14 amino acids. Germline CDR1 reads MNHNS; CDR2 reads SASEGT. DNA for the CDR3: TGTGCCAGCAGTGTAACAGGGGTAGTAGGGGAGCAGTACTTC. Translation gives CASSVTGVVGEQYF.

The V gene is TRBV5-5, the J gene TRBJ2-7; D may be TRBD1 (5 bases). V gave up 2 bases and J gave up 5 bases, with 14 bases separating them. The CDR3 is 14 amino acids. The germline V gene encodes CDR1 SGHKS and CDR2 YYEKEE (reference sequence). The CDR3 loop is CASSFLSRADEQYF. The CDR3 coding sequence is TGTGCCAGCAGCTTCCTTTCCAGGGCAGACGAGCAGTACTTC.

The chain is built from TRBV7-2 and TRBJ1-2; possible D gene TRBD1, 5 bases. V lost 1 base, J lost 1 base, and 10 bases lay in between. Per the germline V gene, CDR1 is SGHTA and CDR2 is FQGNSA. The length of the CDR3 is 15 residues. CDR3 residues: CASSLVQGLNYGYTF. In nucleotides, the CDR3 is TGTGCCAGCAGCTTAGTTCAGGGCCTTAACTATGGCTACACCTTC.

The CDR3, as DNA: TGTGCCAGCAGCTTAGAACTAGCGGGAGATACGCAGTATTTT. It translates to CASSLELAGDTQYF. The genes are TRBV11-2 and TRBJ2-3, with 9 positions matching TRBD2. The junction had 0 bases not matched to a gene; V was cut back by 0 bases and J by 5 bases. Germline CDR1 reads SGHAT; CDR2 reads FQNNGV. CDR3 length: 14 residues. Supplemented by reference TRBV11-2 and TRBJ2-3, the full variable domain reads EAGVAQSPRYKIIEKRQSVAFWCNPISGHATLYWYQQILGQGPKLLIQFQNNGVVDDSQLPKDRFSAERLKGVDSTLKIQPAKLEDSAVYLCASSLELAGDTQYFGPGTRLTVL.

CDR3 coding DNA: TGTGCCAGCAGGGGGGGACAGGGGCTAAATTCACCCCTCCACTTT. This gives the protein CASRGGQGLNSPLHF. The chain combines TRBV2 with TRBJ1-6, with 10 bases aligning to TRBD1. This CDR3 has 15 amino acids. Germline CDR1 and CDR2: SNHLY and FYNNEI. Trimming took 6 bases from V and 7 from J; bases not matched to a gene: 6.